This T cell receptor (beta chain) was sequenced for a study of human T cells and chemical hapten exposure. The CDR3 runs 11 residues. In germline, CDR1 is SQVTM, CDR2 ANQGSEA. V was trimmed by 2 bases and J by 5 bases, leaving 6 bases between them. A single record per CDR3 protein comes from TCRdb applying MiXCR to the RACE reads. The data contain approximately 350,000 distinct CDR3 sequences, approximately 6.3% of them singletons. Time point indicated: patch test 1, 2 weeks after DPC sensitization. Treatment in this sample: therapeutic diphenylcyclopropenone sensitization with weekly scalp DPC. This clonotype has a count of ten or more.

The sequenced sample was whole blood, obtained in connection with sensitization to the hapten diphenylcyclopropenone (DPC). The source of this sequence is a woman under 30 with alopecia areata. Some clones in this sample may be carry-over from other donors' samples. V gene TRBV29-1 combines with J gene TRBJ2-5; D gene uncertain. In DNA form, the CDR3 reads TGCAGCGTTGAAAGAGTCGAGACCCAGTACTTC. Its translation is CSVERVETQYF.